This T cell receptor (beta chain) was obtained from a study of T cells after yellow fever vaccination. Overall study context: With SMART-Seq v4 Ultra Low Input, the fractions containing low cell numbers were prepared.

This clonotype showed up many times. TCRdb reanalysed the 5' RACE reads using MiXCR and keeps one entry per CDR3 protein. Of around 330,000 distinct CDR3 sequences in the sample, around 4% were seen once. The CDR3 spans 12 residues. V was trimmed by 6 bases and J by 8 bases, leaving 11 bases between them. CDR1 is MNHEY and CDR2 is SVGAGI in the germline V gene. The clonotype comes from a man younger than 35 who received the YFV17D yellow fever vaccine. The sample in question was PBMCs, obtained on the day of the yellow fever booster vaccination. V usage is TRBV6-5 and J usage is TRBJ1-3, with D uncertain. The DNA for the CDR3 is TGTGCCAGCAGCACGGTCTCGGACACCATATATTTT. Encoded protein: CASSTVSDTIYF.